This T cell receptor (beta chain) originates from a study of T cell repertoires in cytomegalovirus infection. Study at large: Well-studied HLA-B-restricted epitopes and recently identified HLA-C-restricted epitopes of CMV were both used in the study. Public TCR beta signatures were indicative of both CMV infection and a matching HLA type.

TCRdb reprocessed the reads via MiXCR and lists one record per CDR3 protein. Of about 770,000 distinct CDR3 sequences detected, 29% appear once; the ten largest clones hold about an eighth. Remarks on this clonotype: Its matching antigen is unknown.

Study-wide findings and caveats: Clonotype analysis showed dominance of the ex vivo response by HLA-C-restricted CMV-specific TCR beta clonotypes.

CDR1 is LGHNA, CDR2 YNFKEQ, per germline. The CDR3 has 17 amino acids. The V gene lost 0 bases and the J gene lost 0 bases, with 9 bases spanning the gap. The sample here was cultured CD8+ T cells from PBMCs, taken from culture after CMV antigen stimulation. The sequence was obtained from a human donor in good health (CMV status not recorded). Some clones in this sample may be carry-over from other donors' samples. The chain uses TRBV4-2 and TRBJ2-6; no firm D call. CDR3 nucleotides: TGTGCCAGCAGCCAAGATCTAACAGACTCTGGGGCCAACGTCCTGACTTTC. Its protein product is CASSQDLTDSGANVLTF.